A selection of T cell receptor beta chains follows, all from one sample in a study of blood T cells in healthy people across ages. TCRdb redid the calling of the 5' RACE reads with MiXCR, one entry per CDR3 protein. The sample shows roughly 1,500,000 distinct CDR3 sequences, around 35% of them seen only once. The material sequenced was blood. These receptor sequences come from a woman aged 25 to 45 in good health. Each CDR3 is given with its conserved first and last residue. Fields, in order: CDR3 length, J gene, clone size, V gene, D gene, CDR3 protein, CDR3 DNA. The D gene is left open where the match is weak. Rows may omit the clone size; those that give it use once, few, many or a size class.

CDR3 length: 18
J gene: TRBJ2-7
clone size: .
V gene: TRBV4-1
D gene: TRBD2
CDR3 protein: CASSQDLVAGGRLNEQYF
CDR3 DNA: TGCGCCAGCAGCCAAGATTTGGTAGCGGGGGGGCGTTTGAACGAGCAGTACTTC

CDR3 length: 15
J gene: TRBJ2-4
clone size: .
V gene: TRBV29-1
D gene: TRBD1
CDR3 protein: CSVTTGEAAKNIQYF
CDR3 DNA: TGCAGCGTCACCACAGGGGAAGCAGCCAAAAACATTCAGTACTTC

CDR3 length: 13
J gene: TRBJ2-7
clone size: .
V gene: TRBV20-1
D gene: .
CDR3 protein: CSASLPGSYEQYF
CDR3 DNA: TGCAGTGCTAGTCTCCCGGGGTCCTACGAGCAGTACTTC

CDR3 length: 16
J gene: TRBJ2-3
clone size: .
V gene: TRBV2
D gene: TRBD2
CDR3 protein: CASSVKSSGGTDTQYF
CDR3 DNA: TGTGCCAGCAGTGTTAAGTCCAGCGGGGGGACAGATACGCAGTATTTT

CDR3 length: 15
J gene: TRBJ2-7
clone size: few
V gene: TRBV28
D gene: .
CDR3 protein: CASSLRHTNSYEQYF
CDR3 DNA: TGTGCCAGCAGTTTACGTCATACAAATTCCTACGAGCAGTACTTC

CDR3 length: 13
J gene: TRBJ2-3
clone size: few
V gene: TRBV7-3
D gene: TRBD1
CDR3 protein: CASSRRGSDTQYF
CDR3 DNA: TGTGCCAGCAGCCGCAGGGGGTCAGATACGCAGTATTTT

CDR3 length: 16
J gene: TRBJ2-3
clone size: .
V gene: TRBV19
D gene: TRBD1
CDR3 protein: CASMDRGGRSGDTQYF
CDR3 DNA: TGTGCCAGTATGGACAGGGGCGGGAGATCTGGAGATACGCAGTATTTT

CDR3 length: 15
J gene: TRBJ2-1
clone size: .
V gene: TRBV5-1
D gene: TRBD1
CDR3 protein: CASSTGQLSYNEQFF
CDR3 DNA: TGCGCCAGCAGCACGGGACAGCTCTCCTACAATGAGCAGTTCTTC

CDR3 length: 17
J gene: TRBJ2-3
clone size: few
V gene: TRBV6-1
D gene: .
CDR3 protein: CASSERRQGTSTDTQYF
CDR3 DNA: TGTGCCAGCAGTGAAAGGCGTCAGGGGACTAGCACAGATACGCAGTATTTT

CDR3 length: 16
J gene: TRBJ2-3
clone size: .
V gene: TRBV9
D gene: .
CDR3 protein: CASSGSGIGLGDTQYF
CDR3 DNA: TGTGCCAGCAGCGGGTCCGGTATCGGATTGGGTGATACGCAGTATTTT

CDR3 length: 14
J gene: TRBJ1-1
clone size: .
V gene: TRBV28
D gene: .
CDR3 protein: CASSSPTALNEAFF
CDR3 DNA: TGTGCCAGCAGTTCCCCGACAGCATTAAATGAAGCTTTCTTT

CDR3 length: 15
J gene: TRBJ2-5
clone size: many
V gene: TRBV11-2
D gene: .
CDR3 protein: CASSLTERGQETQYF
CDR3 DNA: TGTGCCAGCAGCTTAACAGAACGTGGGCAAGAGACCCAGTACTTC

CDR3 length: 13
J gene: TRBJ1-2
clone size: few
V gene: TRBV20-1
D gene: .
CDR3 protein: CSAMDRSNYGYTF
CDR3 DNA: TGCAGTGCTATGGACAGATCCAACTATGGCTACACCTTC

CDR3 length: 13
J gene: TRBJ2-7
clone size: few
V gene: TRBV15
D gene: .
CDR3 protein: CATSSNNRYEQYF
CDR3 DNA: TGTGCCACCAGCAGTAATAACAGGTACGAGCAGTACTTC

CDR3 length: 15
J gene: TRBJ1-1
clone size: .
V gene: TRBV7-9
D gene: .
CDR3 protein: CASSLTGLANTEAFF
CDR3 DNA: TGTGCCAGCAGCTTAACGGGGCTTGCGAACACTGAAGCTTTCTTT

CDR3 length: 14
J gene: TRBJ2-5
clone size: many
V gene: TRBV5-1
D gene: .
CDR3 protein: CASSPTGGMETQYF
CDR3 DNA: TGCGCCAGCAGCCCGACAGGAGGTATGGAGACCCAGTACTTC

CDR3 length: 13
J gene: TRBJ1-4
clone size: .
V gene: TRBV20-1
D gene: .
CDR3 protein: CSAGPLANEKLFF
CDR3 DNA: TGCAGTGCTGGACCATTGGCTAATGAAAAACTGTTTTTT

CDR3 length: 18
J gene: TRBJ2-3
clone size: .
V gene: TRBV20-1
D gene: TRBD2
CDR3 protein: CSADLPLGLAGVIDTQYF
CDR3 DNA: TGCAGTGCTGACCTCCCCTTAGGACTAGCGGGGGTTATAGATACGCAGTATTTT

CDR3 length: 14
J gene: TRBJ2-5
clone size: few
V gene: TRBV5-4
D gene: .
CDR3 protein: CASSHGRNQETQYF
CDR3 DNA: TGTGCCAGCAGCCACGGACGTAACCAAGAGACCCAGTACTTC

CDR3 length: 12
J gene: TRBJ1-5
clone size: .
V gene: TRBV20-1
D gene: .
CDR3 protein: CSARVAGQPQHF
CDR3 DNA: TGCAGTGCTAGGGTCGCGGGTCAGCCCCAGCATTTT

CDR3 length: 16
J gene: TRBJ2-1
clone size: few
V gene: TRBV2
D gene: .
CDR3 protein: CASSGGGGALYNEQFF
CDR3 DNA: TGTGCCAGCAGTGGGGGCGGCGGGGCGCTTTACAATGAGCAGTTCTTC

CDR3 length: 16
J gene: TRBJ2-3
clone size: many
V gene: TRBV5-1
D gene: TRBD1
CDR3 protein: CASSDAGTGGIDTQYF
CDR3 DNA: TGCGCCAGCTCAGACGCCGGGACAGGGGGAATAGATACGCAGTATTTT

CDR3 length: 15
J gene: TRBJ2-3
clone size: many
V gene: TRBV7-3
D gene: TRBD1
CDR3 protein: CASSLRGQGRDTQYF
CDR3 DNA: TGTGCCAGCAGCTTAAGGGGACAGGGGAGAGATACGCAGTATTTT

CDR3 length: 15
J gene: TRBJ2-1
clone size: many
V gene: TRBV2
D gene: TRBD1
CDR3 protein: CASSGRDRLYNEQFF
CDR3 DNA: TGTGCCAGCAGTGGACGGGACAGGCTATACAATGAGCAGTTCTTC

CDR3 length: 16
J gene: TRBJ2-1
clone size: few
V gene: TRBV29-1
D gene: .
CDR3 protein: CSVEGYPESSYNEQFF
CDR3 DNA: TGCAGCGTTGAAGGGTACCCGGAGAGCTCCTACAATGAGCAGTTCTTC

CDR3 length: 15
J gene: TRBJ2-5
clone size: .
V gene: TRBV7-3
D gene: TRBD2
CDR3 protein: CASSFVAGPQETQYF
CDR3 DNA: TGTGCCAGCAGCTTTGTAGCGGGGCCCCAAGAGACCCAGTACTTC

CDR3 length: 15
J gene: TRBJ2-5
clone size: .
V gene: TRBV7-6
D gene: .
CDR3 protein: CASSQGLTRQETQYF
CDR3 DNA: TGTGCCAGCAGCCAGGGTCTGACGAGGCAAGAGACCCAGTACTTC

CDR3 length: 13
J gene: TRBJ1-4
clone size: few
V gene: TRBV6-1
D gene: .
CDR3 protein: CASGRDPNEKLFF
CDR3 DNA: TGTGCCAGCGGACGGGACCCTAATGAAAAACTGTTTTTT

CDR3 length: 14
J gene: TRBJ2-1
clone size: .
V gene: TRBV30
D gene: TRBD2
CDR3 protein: CAWSGNIAGGEQFF
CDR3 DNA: TGTGCCTGGAGTGGGAATATAGCGGGAGGGGAGCAGTTCTTC